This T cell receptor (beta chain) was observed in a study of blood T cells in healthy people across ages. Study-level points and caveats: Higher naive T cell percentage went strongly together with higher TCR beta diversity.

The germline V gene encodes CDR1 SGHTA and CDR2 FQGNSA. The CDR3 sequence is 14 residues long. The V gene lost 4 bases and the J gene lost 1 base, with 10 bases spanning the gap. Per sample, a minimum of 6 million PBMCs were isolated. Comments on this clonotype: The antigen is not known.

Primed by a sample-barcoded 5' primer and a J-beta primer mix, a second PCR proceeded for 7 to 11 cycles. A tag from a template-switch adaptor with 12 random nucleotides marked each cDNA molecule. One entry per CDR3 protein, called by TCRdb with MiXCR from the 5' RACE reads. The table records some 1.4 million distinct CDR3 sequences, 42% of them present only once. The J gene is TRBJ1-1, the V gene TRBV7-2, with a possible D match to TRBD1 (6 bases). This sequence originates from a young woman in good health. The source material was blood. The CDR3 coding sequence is TGTGCCAGCAGCTCAATACAGGGGAACACTGAAGCTTTCTTT. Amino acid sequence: CASSSIQGNTEAFF. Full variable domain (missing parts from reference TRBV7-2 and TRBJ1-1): GAGVSQSPSNKVTEKGKDVELRCDPISGHTALYWYRQSLGQGLEFLIYFQGNSAPDKSGLPSDRFSAERTGGSVSTLTIQRTQQEDSAVYLCASSSIQGNTEAFFGQGTRLTVV.